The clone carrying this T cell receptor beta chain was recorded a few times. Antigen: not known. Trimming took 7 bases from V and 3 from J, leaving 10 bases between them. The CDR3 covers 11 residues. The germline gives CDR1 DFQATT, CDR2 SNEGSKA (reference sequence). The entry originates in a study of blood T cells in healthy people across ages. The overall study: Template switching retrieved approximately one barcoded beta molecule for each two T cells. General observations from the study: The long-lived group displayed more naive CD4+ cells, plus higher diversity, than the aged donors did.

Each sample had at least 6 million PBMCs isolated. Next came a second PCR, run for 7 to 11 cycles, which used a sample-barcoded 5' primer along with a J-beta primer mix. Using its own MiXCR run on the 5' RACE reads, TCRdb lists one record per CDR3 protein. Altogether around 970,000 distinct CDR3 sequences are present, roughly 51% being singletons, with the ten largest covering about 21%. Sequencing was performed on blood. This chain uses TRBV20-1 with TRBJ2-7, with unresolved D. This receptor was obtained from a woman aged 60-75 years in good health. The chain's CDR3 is CSGGRSYEQYF. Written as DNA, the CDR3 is TGCAGTGGTGGGCGGAGCTACGAGCAGTACTTC.